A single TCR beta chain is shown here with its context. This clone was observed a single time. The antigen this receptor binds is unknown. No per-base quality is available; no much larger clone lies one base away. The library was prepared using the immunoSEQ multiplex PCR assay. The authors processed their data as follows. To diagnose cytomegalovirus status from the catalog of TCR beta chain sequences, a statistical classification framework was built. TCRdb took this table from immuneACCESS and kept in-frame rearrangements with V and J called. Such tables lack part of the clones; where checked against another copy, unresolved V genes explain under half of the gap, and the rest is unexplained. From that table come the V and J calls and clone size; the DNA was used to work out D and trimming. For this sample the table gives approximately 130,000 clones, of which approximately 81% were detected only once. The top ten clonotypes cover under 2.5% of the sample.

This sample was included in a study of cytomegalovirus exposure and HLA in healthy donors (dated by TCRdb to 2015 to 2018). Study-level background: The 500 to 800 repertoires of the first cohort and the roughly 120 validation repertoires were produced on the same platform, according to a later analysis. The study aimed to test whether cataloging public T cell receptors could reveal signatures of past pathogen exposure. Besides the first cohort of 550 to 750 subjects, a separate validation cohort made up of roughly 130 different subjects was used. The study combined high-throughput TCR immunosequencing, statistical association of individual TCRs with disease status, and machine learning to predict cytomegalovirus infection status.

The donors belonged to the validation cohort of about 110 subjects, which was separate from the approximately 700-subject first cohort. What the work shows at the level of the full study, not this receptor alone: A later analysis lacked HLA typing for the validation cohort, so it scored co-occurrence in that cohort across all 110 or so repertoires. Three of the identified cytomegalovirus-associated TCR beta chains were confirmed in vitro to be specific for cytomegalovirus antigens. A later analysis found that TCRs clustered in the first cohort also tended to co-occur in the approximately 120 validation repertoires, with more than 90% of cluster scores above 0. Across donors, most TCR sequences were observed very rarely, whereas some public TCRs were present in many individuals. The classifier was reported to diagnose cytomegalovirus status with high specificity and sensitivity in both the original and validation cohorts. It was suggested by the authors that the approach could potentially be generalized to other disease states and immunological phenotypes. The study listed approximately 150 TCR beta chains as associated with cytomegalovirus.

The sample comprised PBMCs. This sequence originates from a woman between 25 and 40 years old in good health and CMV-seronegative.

In nucleotides, the sequence is TGTGCCAGCAGCTTACACGGGGGGTCGCAAGAGACCCAGTACTTC. Its translation reads: CASSLHGGSQETQYF. The chain is assembled from TRBV7-3 and TRBJ2-5, with TRBD2 matching 7 junction bases. CDR1 and CDR2 (SGHTA, FQGTGA) derive from the germline V gene. Spanning cysteine to phenylalanine, the CDR3 consists of 15 amino acids. CDR3 DNA only is kept here, 45 bases in frame from base 1. After removal of 2 bases from V and 2 bases from J, the junction retains 5 bases not matched to a gene.